There are a few counts of the clone carrying this T cell receptor beta chain. What it binds is unknown. V lost 5 bases to trimming and J lost 6 bases; unmatched junction nucleotides: 3. The germline gives CDR1 DFQATT, CDR2 SNEGSKA (reference sequence). This CDR3 spans 12 amino acids. These data originate in a study of T-cell memory formation after mild COVID-19. Findings of the study overall: CD4/CD8 balance characterized clones contracting day 15 to 85, and CD4+ skew characterized later expanders. CM and EM subsets held most contracting CD4+ clones; EMRA held CD8+ ones. Clonal second-wave expansions that peaked on day 37 had unconfirmed SARS-CoV-2 specificity.

Amplification by 5'RACE using constant-segment primers produced TCR alpha and TCR beta cDNA libraries that carried sample barcodes and UMIs. Via MiXCR, TCRdb re-called the 5' RACE reads, giving one row per CDR3 protein. The sample has roughly 80,000 distinct CDR3 sequences, about 15% seen once. The chain couples TRBV20-1 to TRBJ2-1, with 8 nucleotides matching TRBD2. The specimen sequenced was PBMCs or a T cell subset sorted from them (not recorded which). The receptor's source is an adult woman who had mild COVID-19 (a few samples of this study predate the infection). Cell type and time point are not known. In DNA, the CDR3 is TGCAGTGCTCGTCTAGCGGGCAATGAGCAGTTCTTC. Protein sequence: CSARLAGNEQFF.